These 8 T cell receptor beta chains came from one sample sequenced in a study of cytotoxic CD8 clonotypes in ibrutinib-treated CLL. Some clones are missing from TCRdb's copy, which holds only in-frame ones; the method was immunoSEQ multiplex PCR. Here the sample spans about 140,000 clones, about 84% being singletons. The sample was PBMCs, taken after 36 months of ibrutinib treatment. The receptors come from a human donor with chronic lymphocytic leukemia.

The rearrangement links TRBV9 to TRBJ1-5; the match to TRBD1 covers 7 bases. Per germline, CDR1 SGDLS and CDR2 YYNGEE. The CDR3 has 15 residues. V trimming: 0 bases; J trimming: 7 bases; junction bases outside the gene matches: 7. The CDR3 reads CASSVGQGFYQPQHF. For the CDR3, the DNA is TGTGCCAGCAGCGTAGGACAGGGATTTTACCAGCCCCAGCATTTT. The whole variable domain, filled in from reference TRBV9 and TRBJ1-5, reads DSGVTQTPKHLITATGQRVTLRCSPRSGDLSVYWYQQSLDQGLQFLIQYYNGEERAKGNILERFSAQQFPDLHSELNLSSLELGDSALYFCASSVGQGFYQPQHFGDGTRLSIL.

The chain couples TRBV10-3 to TRBJ2-7; D not resolved. The V gene's germline CDR1 is ENHRY and CDR2 SYGVKD. The CDR3 extends over 15 amino acids. V was trimmed by 3 bases and J by 6 bases, leaving 18 bases between them. CDR3 nucleotides: TGTGCCATCAGTGAAGATGGCCAGACGGAACGCGAGCAGTACTTC. Translating it yields CAISEDGQTEREQYF.

This clone has only one observation. The gene calls are TRBV7-2 and TRBJ2-1, with unresolved D. The V gene's germline CDR1 is SGHTA and CDR2 FQGNSA. This CDR3 comprises 15 residues. The germline V and J ends were trimmed by 1 base and 2 bases, with 9 bases remaining between them. The CDR3 sequence: CASSLGWGAYNEQFF. CDR3 nucleotides: TGTGCCAGCAGCTTAGGCTGGGGTGCCTACAATGAGCAGTTCTTC. Combining the CDR3 with reference TRBV7-2 and TRBJ2-1 gives the whole variable domain GAGVSQSPSNKVTEKGKDVELRCDPISGHTALYWYRQSLGQGLEFLIYFQGNSAPDKSGLPSDRFSAERTGGSVSTLTIQRTQQEDSAVYLCASSLGWGAYNEQFFGPGTRLTVL.

The chain links TRBV5-1 to TRBJ2-7, with D uncertain. Per the germline V gene, CDR1 is SGHRS and CDR2 is YFSETQ. This CDR3 is built from 14 residues. V lost 1 base, J lost 4 bases, and 12 bases lay in between. Written as DNA, the CDR3 is TGCGCCAGCAGCTTGTCTAGTACGTCGTACGAGCAGTACTTC. It is translated as CASSLSSTSYEQYF.

The genes are TRBV13 and TRBJ2-3; unclear D gene. The CDR3 covers 12 residues. CDR1 is PRHDT and CDR2 is FYEKMQ in the germline V gene (reference sequence). Trimming cost V 5 bases and J 6 bases, with 9 bases left between them. The CDR3 DNA reads TGTGCCAGCAGCCCAAACTTGGATACGCAGTATTTT. It yields the protein CASSPNLDTQYF.

The chain recombines TRBV11-2 with TRBJ1-1; D remains unclear. The CDR3 covers 14 residues. V lost 0 bases and J lost 1, with 6 bases in between. Germline assignment: CDR1 SGHAT and CDR2 FQNNGV. The CDR3 coding sequence is TGTGCCAGCAGCTTAGATCGTCAGAACACTGAAGCTTTCTTT. This gives the protein CASSLDRQNTEAFF. The full variable domain, with the rest looked up from reference TRBV11-2 and TRBJ1-1, is EAGVAQSPRYKIIEKRQSVAFWCNPISGHATLYWYQQILGQGPKLLIQFQNNGVVDDSQLPKDRFSAERLKGVDSTLKIQPAKLEDSAVYLCASSLDRQNTEAFFGQGTRLTVV.

V is TRBV4-1 and J is TRBJ2-5; D is uncertain. The V end was cut by 1 base, the J end by 5 bases, with 14 bases between. The CDR3 length is 15 residues. Germline V lookup: CDR1 MGHRA, CDR2 YSYEKL. This CDR3 is CASSQVRLPSETQYF. The CDR3 region has the DNA TGCGCCAGCAGCCAAGTTCGGCTTCCTTCGGAGACCCAGTACTTC.

The V gene is TRBV4-1, the J gene TRBJ1-3; D might be TRBD1 (6 bases). CDR1 and CDR2 from the germline V gene are MGHRA and YSYEKL. This CDR3 comprises 15 residues. Trimming took off 2 bases at V and 3 bases at J, with 11 bases between the two ends. This CDR3 reads CASSQRQDGGNTIYF. CDR3 DNA sequence: TGCGCCAGCAGCCAAAGACAGGATGGTGGAAACACCATATATTTT.